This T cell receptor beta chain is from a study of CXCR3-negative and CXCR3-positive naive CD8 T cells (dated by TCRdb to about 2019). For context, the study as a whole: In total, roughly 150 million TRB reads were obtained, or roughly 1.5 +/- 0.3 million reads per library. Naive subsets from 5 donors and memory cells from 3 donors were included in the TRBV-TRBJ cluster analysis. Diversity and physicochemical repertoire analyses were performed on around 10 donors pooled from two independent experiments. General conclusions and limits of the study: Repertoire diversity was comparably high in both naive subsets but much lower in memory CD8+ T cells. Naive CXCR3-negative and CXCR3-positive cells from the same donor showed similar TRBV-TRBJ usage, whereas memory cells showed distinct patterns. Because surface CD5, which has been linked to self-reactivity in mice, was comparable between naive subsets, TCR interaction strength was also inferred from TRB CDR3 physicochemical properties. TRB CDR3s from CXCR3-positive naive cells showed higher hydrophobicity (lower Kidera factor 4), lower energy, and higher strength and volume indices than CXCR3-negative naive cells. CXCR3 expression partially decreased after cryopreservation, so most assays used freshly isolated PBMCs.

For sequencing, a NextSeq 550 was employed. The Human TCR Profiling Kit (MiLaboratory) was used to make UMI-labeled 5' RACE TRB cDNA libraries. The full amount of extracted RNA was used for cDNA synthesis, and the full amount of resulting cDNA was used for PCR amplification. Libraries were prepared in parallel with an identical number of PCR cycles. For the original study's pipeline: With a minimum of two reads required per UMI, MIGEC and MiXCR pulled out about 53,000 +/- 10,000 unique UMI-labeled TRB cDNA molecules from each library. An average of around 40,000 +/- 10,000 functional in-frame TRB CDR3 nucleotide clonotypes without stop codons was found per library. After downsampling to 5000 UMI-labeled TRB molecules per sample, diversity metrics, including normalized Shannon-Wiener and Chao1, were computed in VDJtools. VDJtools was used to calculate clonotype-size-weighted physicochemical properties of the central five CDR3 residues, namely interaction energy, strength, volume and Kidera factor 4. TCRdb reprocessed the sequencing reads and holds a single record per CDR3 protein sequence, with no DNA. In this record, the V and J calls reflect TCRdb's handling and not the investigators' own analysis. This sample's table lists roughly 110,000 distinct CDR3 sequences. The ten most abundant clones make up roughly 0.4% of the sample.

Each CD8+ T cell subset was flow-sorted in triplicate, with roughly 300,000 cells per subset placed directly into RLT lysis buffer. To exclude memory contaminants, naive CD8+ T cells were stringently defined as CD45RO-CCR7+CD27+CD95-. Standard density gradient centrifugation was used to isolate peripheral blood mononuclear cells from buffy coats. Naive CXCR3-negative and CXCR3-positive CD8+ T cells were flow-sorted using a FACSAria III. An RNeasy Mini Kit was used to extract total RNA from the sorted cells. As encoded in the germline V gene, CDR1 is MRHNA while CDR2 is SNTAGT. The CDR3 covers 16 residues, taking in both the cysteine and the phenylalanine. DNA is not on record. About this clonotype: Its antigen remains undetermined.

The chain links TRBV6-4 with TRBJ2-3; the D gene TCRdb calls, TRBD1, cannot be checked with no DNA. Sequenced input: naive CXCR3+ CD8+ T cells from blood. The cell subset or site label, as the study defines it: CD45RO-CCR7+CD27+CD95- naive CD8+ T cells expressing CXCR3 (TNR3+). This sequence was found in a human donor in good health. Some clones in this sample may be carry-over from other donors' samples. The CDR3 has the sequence CASSDLPDRGTDTQYF.